This TCR beta chain stems from a study of cytomegalovirus exposure and HLA in healthy donors. The study's findings and limits: Reports credit the classifier with highly specific, highly sensitive diagnosis of cytomegalovirus status. According to a subsequent analysis, TCR clusters from the first cohort were inclined to appear together in the 110 or so validation repertoires.

In regard to this clone: No antigen is known for it.

Method: immunoSEQ multiplex PCR; TCRdb's copy keeps in-frame clones and lacks some. The sample carries some 130,000 clones, roughly nine tenths recorded once. Trimming removed 1 base from V and 8 bases from J, with 11 bases in between. Germline values: CDR1 SNHLY, CDR2 FYNNEI. The CDR3 has 14 amino acids. The source of this sequence is a man aged 18 to 30 in good health and CMV-seronegative. The source material was PBMCs. The chain links TRBV2 to TRBJ2-2, with D possibly matching TRBD1 (6 bases). The CDR3 DNA sequence: TGTGCCAGCAGTGAAGTCAGGGGAAAGGGGGAGCTGTTTTTT. Translated: CASSEVRGKGELFF.